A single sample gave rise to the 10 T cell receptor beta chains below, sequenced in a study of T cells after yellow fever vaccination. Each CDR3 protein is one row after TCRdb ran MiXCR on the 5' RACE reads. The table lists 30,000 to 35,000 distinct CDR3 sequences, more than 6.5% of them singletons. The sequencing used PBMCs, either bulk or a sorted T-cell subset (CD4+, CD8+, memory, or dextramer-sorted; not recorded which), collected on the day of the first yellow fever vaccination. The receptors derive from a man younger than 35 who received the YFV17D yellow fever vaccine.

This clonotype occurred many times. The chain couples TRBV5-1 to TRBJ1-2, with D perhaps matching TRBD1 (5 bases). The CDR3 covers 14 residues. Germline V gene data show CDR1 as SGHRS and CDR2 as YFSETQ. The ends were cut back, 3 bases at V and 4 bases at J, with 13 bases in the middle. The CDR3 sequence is CASSSEGTSYGYTF. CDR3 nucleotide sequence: TGCGCCAGCAGCTCCGAGGGGACTTCCTATGGCTACACCTTC.

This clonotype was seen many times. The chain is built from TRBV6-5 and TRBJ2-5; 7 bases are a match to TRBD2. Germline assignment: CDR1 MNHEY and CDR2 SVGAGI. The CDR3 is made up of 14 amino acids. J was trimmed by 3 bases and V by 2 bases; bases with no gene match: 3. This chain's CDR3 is CASSYDGGEETQYF. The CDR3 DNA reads TGTGCCAGCAGTTACGATGGGGGGGAAGAGACCCAGTACTTC.

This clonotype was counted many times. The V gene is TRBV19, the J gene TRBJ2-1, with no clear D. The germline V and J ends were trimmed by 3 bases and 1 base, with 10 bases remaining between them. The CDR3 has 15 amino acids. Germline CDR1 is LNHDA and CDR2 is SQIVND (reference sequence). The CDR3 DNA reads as TGTGCCAGTAGTATTCAGGATCGATCCTACAATGAGCAGTTCTTC. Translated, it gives CASSIQDRSYNEQFF.

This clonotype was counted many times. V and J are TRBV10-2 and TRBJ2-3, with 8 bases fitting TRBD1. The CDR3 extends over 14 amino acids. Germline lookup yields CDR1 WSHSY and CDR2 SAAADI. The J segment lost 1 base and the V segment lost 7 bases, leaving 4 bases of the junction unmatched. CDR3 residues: CASTATGGTDTQYF. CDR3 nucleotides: TGCGCCAGCACGGCGACAGGGGGCACAGATACGCAGTATTTT.

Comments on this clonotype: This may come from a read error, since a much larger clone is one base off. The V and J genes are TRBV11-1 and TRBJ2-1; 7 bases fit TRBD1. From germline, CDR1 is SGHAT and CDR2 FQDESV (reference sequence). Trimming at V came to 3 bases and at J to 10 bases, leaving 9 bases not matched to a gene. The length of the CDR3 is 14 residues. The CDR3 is CASSLAQGMLEQFF. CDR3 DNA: TGTGCCAGCAGCTTGGCACAGGGGATGTTAGAGCAGTTCTTC.

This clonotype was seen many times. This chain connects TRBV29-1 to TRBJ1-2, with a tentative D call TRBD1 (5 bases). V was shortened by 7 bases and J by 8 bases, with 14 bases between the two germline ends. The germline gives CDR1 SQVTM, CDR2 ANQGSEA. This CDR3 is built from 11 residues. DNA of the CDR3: TGCAGCGGACGGATGGGGGACGGCTACACCTTC. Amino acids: CSGRMGDGYTF.

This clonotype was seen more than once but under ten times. The CDR3 DNA reads TGTGCCAGCCATTCCGGGACAGGGGATGGCTACACCTTC. This gives the protein CASHSGTGDGYTF. The chain links TRBV7-2 to TRBJ1-2; 10 bases are shared with TRBD1. Unmatched junction bases numbered 6, after V lost 8 bases and J lost 6 bases. Germline CDR1 SGHTA, CDR2 FQGNSA. CDR3 length: 13 amino acids.

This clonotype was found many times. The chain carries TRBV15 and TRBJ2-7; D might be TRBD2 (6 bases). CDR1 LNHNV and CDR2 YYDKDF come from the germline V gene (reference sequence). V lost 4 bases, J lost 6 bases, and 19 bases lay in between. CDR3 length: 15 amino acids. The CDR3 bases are TGTGCCACCAGCACGGGCGGGGAAGGGCTAAGCGAGCAGTACTTC. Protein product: CATSTGGEGLSEQYF.

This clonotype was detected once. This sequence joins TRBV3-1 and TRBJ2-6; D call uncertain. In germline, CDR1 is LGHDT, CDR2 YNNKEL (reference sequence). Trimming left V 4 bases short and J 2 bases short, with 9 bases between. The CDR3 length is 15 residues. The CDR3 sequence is CASSPVAPGANVLTF. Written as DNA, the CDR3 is TGTGCCAGCAGCCCCGTGGCTCCTGGGGCCAACGTCCTGACTTTC. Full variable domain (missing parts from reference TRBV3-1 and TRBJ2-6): DTAVSQTPKYLVTQMGNDKSIKCEQNLGHDTMYWYKQDSKKFLKIMFSYNNKELIINETVPNRFSPKSPDKAHLNLHINSLELGDSAVYFCASSPVAPGANVLTFGAGSRLTVL.

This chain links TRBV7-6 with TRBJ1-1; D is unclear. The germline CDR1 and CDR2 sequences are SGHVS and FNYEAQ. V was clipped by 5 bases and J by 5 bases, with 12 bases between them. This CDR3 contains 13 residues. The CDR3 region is CASSQGRGTEAFF. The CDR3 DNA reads TGTGCCAGCAGCCAAGGACGGGGAACTGAAGCTTTCTTT.